This is a list of T cell receptor beta chains from one sample in a study of blood T cell repertoires in COVID-19. The table came from immunoSEQ multiplex PCR; TCRdb's copy has only in-frame clones and leaves some out. The sample lists 95,000 to 150,000 clones; roughly 89% were seen once. The material sequenced was PBMCs or T cells enriched from blood (not recorded which). All receptors come from a young woman who had recovered from COVID-19. Both conserved end residues are part of each CDR3. The D gene is left open where the match is weak. Clone sizes are given selectively: once, few, many, or a class where the clone is expanded.

V gene	J gene	D gene	clone size	CDR3 protein	CDR3 DNA
TRBV2	TRBJ1-4	TRBD1	few	CASSVTGPATNEKLFF	TGTGCCAGCAGTGTGACAGGGCCCGCAACTAATGAAAAACTGTTTTTT
TRBV28	TRBJ1-6	TRBD1	-	CASSSPTGPGSPLHF	TGTGCCAGCAGTTCCCCGACAGGGCCGGGCTCACCCCTCCACTTT
TRBV29-1	TRBJ1-1	TRBD1	-	CSVERPGGNTEAFF	TGCAGCGTTGAACGACCAGGGGGGAACACTGAAGCTTTCTTT
TRBV19	TRBJ2-1	TRBD2	-	CASSIRLAGGPGEQFF	TGTGCCAGTAGTATAAGGCTAGCGGGAGGGCCTGGTGAGCAGTTCTTC
TRBV3-1/TRBV3-2	TRBJ2-7	TRBD2	-	CASSQDWASGSYEQYF	TGTGCCAGCAGCCAAGATTGGGCTAGCGGGAGCTACGAGCAGTACTTC
TRBV5-1	TRBJ1-2	TRBD1	-	CASSLEGTGSGYTF	TGCGCCAGCAGCTTGGAAGGGACAGGGTCTGGCTACACCTTC
TRBV19	TRBJ2-7	TRBD1	-	CATTTGTGGYEQYF	TGTGCCACAACGACCGGGACAGGGGGCTACGAGCAGTACTTC
TRBV7-6	TRBJ1-1	TRBD1	-	CASSKGTGSTEAFF	TGTGCCAGCAGCAAAGGGACAGGGTCCACTGAAGCTTTCTTT
TRBV28	TRBJ1-1	-	-	CASRKRGLTGNTEAFF	TGTGCCAGCCGAAAGCGGGGCCTAACTGGGAACACTGAAGCTTTCTTT
TRBV27	TRBJ2-7	-	-	CATPYPSSYEQYF	TGTGCCACCCCTTACCCGAGCTCCTACGAGCAGTACTTC
TRBV9	TRBJ2-2	-	-	CASSGQVTGELFF	TGTGCCAGCAGCGGACAGGTTACCGGGGAGCTGTTTTTT
TRBV18	TRBJ1-3	TRBD1	once	CASSISGQGAGNTIYF	TGTGCCAGCTCAATATCGGGACAGGGAGCTGGAAACACCATATATTTT
TRBV7-2	TRBJ2-2	TRBD1	-	CASSPRDRGDEFTGELFF	TGTGCCAGCAGCCCCCGGGACAGGGGGGATGAGTTCACCGGGGAGCTGTTTTTT
TRBV5-1	TRBJ2-1	TRBD2	-	CASSSTSGSLNEQFF	TGCGCCAGCAGCTCGACTAGCGGGAGCCTCAATGAGCAGTTCTTC
TRBV6-6	TRBJ2-5	-	-	CASSRGETQYF	TGTGCCAGCAGCCGGGGAGAGACCCAGTACTTC
TRBV4-2	TRBJ2-1	TRBD2	-	CASSQVMGGYYNEQFF	TGTGCCAGCAGCCAAGTGATGGGGGGGTACTACAATGAGCAGTTCTTC
TRBV5-5	TRBJ1-3	-	-	CASSLQYQGTGNTIYF	TGTGCCAGCAGCTTACAGTACCAGGGAACTGGAAACACCATATATTTT
TRBV18	TRBJ2-1	-	-	CASSPVGGSYNEQFF	TGTGCCAGCTCACCGGTGGGGGGTTCCTACAATGAGCAGTTCTTC
TRBV7-9	TRBJ1-3	TRBD1	-	CASSLARGDTIYF	TGTGCCAGCAGCCTCGCCAGGGGGGACACCATATATTTT
TRBV30	TRBJ1-5	-	-	CAWSPGMGNQPQHF	TGTGCCTGGAGTCCAGGGATGGGAAATCAGCCCCAGCATTTT
TRBV7-9	TRBJ1-3	-	-	CASSPGANSGNTIYF	TGTGCCAGCAGCCCAGGGGCGAACTCTGGAAACACCATATATTTT
TRBV12-2	TRBJ2-1	-	-	CASRLSWAERENEDEQFF	TGTGCAAGTCGCTTATCTTGGGCGGAGCGGGAGAACGAGGATGAGCAGTTCTTC
TRBV6-4	TRBJ1-5	-	-	CASSVAENQPQHF	TGTGCCAGCAGTGTGGCGGAGAATCAGCCCCAGCATTTT
TRBV9	TRBJ1-2	-	-	CASSTQGGYGYTF	TGTGCCAGCAGCACGCAGGGTGGGTATGGCTACACCTTC
TRBV4-2	TRBJ2-5	-	-	CASSQTSGTEETQYF	TGTGCCAGCAGCCAAACATCCGGGACTGAGGAGACCCAGTACTTC
TRBV3-1/TRBV3-2	TRBJ1-1	TRBD1	once	CASSPGQGAKDTEAFF	TGTGCCAGCAGCCCGGGACAGGGGGCAAAGGACACTGAAGCTTTCTTT
TRBV29-1	TRBJ1-5	TRBD1	-	CSVSSGTGNQPQHF	TGCAGCGTCTCCTCCGGGACAGGCAATCAGCCCCAGCATTTT
TRBV28	TRBJ2-7	TRBD1	-	CASTRQGAIYEQYF	TGTGCCAGCACCCGACAGGGTGCGATTTACGAGCAGTACTTC